This TCR beta chain emerged from a study of T cells expressing NK-cell markers. TCRdb reprocessed the 5' RACE reads, keeping one entry per CDR3 protein, no DNA. The record lists a few hundred thousand distinct CDR3 sequences, of which the ten most abundant hold 5% to 5.5%. Study results and limitations: Among CD8+ T cells from more than five donors, dominant NKG2C+ clonotypes accounted for roughly 1.0-7.0%. HCMV specificity of expanded NKG2C+ T cell clones remained unclear.

On this clonotype: Its specificity is unknown.

The receptor's source is a man aged 18 to 69 in good health. Sequences were obtained from blood T cells: a sorted CD56 or NKG2C T cell subset, CD4+ or CD8+ T cells, or bulk PBMC T cells (not recorded which).

CDR3 amino acids: CASSQEMGESKWGYTF. This sequence joins TRBV4-2 and TRBJ1-2; the D call from TCRdb, TRBD1, cannot be confirmed without DNA. This CDR3 has 16 amino acids. Germline V CDR1 and CDR2: LGHNA, YNFKEQ.